This entry lists 17 T cell receptor beta chains sequenced from one sample in a study of blood T cells in healthy people across ages (dated by TCRdb to between 2015 and 2016). Libraries were constructed by 5' RACE. The reads were generated on an Illumina HiSeq 2500. A second PCR of roughly 6 to 11 cycles was performed with a sample-barcoded 5' primer and a J-beta primer mix. In-frame beta chains were kept once TCRdb had trimmed the public reads at Q25 with fastp and called clones with MiXCR. Rows with one shared CDR3 protein collapse into an entry with the most common genes and DNA. The table for this sample lists approximately 320,000 distinct CDR3 sequences; roughly 26% of them were counted only once. Together, the top ten hold 29% of the sample. Sequencing was carried out using blood. The source is a woman in her seventies in good health.

The chain links TRBV6-2 or TRBV6-3 to TRBJ2-5; no clear D gene. The DNA end lines up better with TRBJ2-1; the J call may be wrong. The CDR3 is 15 residues long. CDR1 MNHEY and CDR2 SVGEGT come from the germline V gene. CDR3 coding DNA: TGTGCCAGCACTCCGGACGGAAGACTGAGCAATGAGCAGTTCTTC. It translates to CASTPDGRLSNEQFF.

This chain uses TRBV6-6 with TRBJ2-5; no firm D call. The end of the DNA is better explained by TRBJ2-7, so the J call may be wrong. The CDR3 is made up of 14 amino acids. Per germline, CDR1 MNHNY and CDR2 SVGAGI (reference sequence). CDR3 region: CASSYSIQISEQYF. The CDR3 coding sequence is TGTGCCAGCAGTTACTCGATACAAATCTCCGAGCAGTACTTC.

The chain has TRBV28 and TRBJ1-5; 9 bases match TRBD1. Losses at the gene ends were 4 bases for V and 6 bases for J; bases not matched to a gene: 7. This CDR3 region has 15 residues. Germline V gene data show CDR1 as MDHEN and CDR2 as SYDVKM. The CDR3 reads CASSSPGQGIQPQHF. Written as DNA, the CDR3 is TGTGCCAGCAGTTCACCGGGACAGGGCATTCAGCCCCAGCATTTT. The whole variable domain, filled in from reference TRBV28 and TRBJ1-5, reads DVKVTQSSRYLVKRTGEKVFLECVQDMDHENMFWYRQDPGLGLRLIYFSYDVKMKEKGDIPEGYSVSREKKERFSLILESASTNQTSMYLCASSSPGQGIQPQHFGDGTRLSIL.

CDR3 sequence reads: CASSQGRAEAFF. The CDR3, as DNA: TGTGCCAGCAGCCAGGGCCGCGCTGAAGCTTTCTTT. V usage is TRBV3-1 and J usage is TRBJ1-1; D call uncertain. Germline V gives CDR1 LGHDT, CDR2 YNNKEL (reference sequence). Trimming pared 3 bases from V and 6 bases from J, leaving 8 bases between. The CDR3 is 12 amino acids.

This clonotype came up a few times. The chain employs TRBV3-1 and TRBJ2-5; 11 bases align to TRBD2. The tail of the sequence fits TRBJ2-1 better, so the J call may be wrong. CDR1 is LGHDT and CDR2 is YNNKEL in the germline V gene (reference sequence). The CDR3 totals 15 residues. The CDR3 is CASSPRLAGPNEQFF. In nucleotides, the CDR3 is TGTGCCAGCAGCCCCCGACTAGCGGGACCTAATGAGCAGTTCTTC.

The J gene is TRBJ2-3, the V gene TRBV6-2 or TRBV6-3; 8 nucleotides agree with TRBD2. The germline V gene encodes CDR1 MNHEY and CDR2 SVGEGT. V gave up 5 bases and J gave up 2 bases; unmatched junction bases: 9. This CDR3 has 16 amino acids. CDR3 amino acids: CASSPSRGGFTDTQYF. In DNA, the CDR3 is TGTGCCAGCAGTCCTTCCCGCGGGGGGTTCACAGATACGCAGTATTTT.

The chain combines TRBV5-5 with TRBJ1-2, with D unclear. CDR3 length equals 13 residues. Per germline, CDR1 SGHKS and CDR2 YYEKEE (reference sequence). Trimming removed 3 bases at V and 2 bases at J, with 8 bases between. CDR3 in DNA: TGTGCCAGCAGCTCCGACGCAAACTATGGCTACACCTTC. Its translation: CASSSDANYGYTF.

The chain has TRBV14 and TRBJ1-1; D gene ambiguous. V lost 3 bases and J lost 6, with 5 bases in between. Germline CDR1 reads SGHDN; CDR2 reads FVKESK. There are 11 residues in the CDR3. CDR3 protein: CASSQRAEAFF. Written as DNA, the CDR3 is TGTGCCAGCAGCCAGAGAGCTGAAGCTTTCTTT.

This clonotype appeared a few times. In nucleotides, the CDR3 is TGCAGTGCACCCAGGGGCGGGGTTTACGAGCAGTACTTC. It yields the protein CSAPRGGVYEQYF. This chain connects TRBV20-1 to TRBJ2-7; either TRBD1 or TRBD2 may supply D (6 bases each). Germline V CDR1 and CDR2: DFQATT, SNEGSKA (reference sequence). This CDR3 region has 13 residues. V lost 6 bases, J lost 4 bases, and 16 bases lay in between.

V usage is TRBV6-1 and J usage is TRBJ1-2; 8 bases are a match to TRBD1. V was clipped by 6 bases and J by 6 bases; unmatched bases: 6. Germline V lookup: CDR1 MNHNS, CDR2 SASEGT. The CDR3 length is 13 residues. The chain's CDR3 is CASSRDRINGYTF. DNA of the CDR3: TGTGCCAGCAGCCGGGACAGGATCAATGGCTACACCTTC.

This clonotype occurred a few times. This chain uses TRBV20-1 with TRBJ1-5, with D possibly being TRBD1 (6 bases). The CDR3 totals 16 residues. Germline loops: CDR1 DFQATT, CDR2 SNEGSKA (reference sequence). V was clipped by 6 bases and J by 1 base, with 19 bases between them. The CDR3 is CSATQGTPLSNQPQHF. The CDR3 DNA reads as TGCAGTGCCACCCAGGGGACTCCGTTGAGCAATCAGCCCCAGCATTTT.

V is TRBV5-1 and J is TRBJ1-1, with no clear D. Trimming took off 1 base at V and 8 bases at J, with 12 bases between the two ends. The CDR3 loop spans 13 amino acids. Germline V gives CDR1 SGHRS, CDR2 YFSETQ. The CDR3 here is CASSLNLKSEAFF. CDR3 nucleotides: TGCGCCAGCAGCTTGAACCTGAAGTCCGAAGCTTTCTTT.

The V gene is TRBV7-3, the J gene TRBJ2-3, with D possibly being TRBD2 (6 bases). V lost 2 bases and J 5 bases, leaving 11 bases between the germline ends. This CDR3 has 14 amino acids. CDR1 and CDR2 (germline): SGHTA, FQGTGA. This CDR3 reads CASSLAGGKDTQYF. In DNA form, the CDR3 reads TGTGCCAGCAGCTTAGCCGGAGGGAAAGATACGCAGTATTTT.

V usage is TRBV29-1 and J usage is TRBJ2-1; a possible D gene is TRBD2 (7 bases). The CDR3 is 16 amino acids. CDR1 is SQVTM, CDR2 ANQGSEA, per germline. The V end was cut by 3 bases, the J end by 2 bases, with 17 bases between. Here the CDR3 reads CSVERGGGSPYNEQFF. The CDR3 bases are TGCAGCGTTGAGAGGGGGGGAGGGAGCCCCTACAATGAGCAGTTCTTC.

This clonotype was observed many times. J is TRBJ2-7 and V is TRBV6-2 or TRBV6-3, with D tentatively TRBD1 (6 bases). The CDR3 spans 15 residues. Trimming stripped 0 bases from V and 0 bases from J, with 9 bases between. The germline CDR1 and CDR2 sequences are MNHEY and SVGEGT. CDR3 loop: CASSYSDRYSYEQYF. The CDR3 bases are TGTGCCAGCAGTTACTCGGACAGATACTCCTACGAGCAGTACTTC.

This clonotype was detected many times. This chain uses TRBV29-1 with TRBJ2-3; 7 nucleotides agree with TRBD2. J gave up 2 bases and V 2 bases, and 7 bases lay outside the gene matches. The germline V gene encodes CDR1 SQVTM and CDR2 ANQGSEA. The CDR3 spans 15 residues. CDR3 sequence: CSVEYAGDSTDTQYF. The CDR3 coding sequence is TGCAGCGTTGAATACGCGGGGGACTCCACAGATACGCAGTATTTT.

This clonotype has just a few counts. A much larger clonotype is one base distant, so this may be a read error. V usage is TRBV10-3 and J usage is TRBJ1-4, with D perhaps TRBD1 (6 bases). The CDR3 extends over 14 amino acids. From germline, CDR1 is ENHRY and CDR2 SYGVKD. The CDR3 nucleotides are TGTGCCATCAGTGCCAGGGGAGGTGCTGAAAAACTGCTTTTT. Its translation is CAISARGGAEKLLF.